One and the same sample provided the 29 T cell receptor beta chains below, sequenced in a study of shared clonotypes between healthy human individuals. Measured with immunoSEQ multiplex PCR; TCRdb has only the in-frame clones, and not every one. The profile shows some 240,000 clones, under 80% of them singletons. Sequenced: memory CD4+ T cells sorted from blood. The subset: CD45RA-negative fraction. All receptors come from a young man in good health.

V gene TRBV7-2 combines with J gene TRBJ2-5; 12 bases align to TRBD2. The CDR3 contains 16 residues. CDR1 SGHTA and CDR2 FQGNSA come from the germline V gene. Unmatched junction bases numbered 4, after V lost 3 bases and J lost 2 bases. For the CDR3, the DNA is TGTGCCAGCAGCTTTTCTAGCGGGAGGGCTCAAGAGACCCAGTACTTC. It translates to CASSFSSGRAQETQYF.

This clone was found a few times. The rearrangement uses TRBV5-1 and TRBJ2-1; TRBD1 might be the D (6 bases). V gave up 0 bases and J gave up 0 bases, with 10 bases separating them. The CDR3 totals 16 residues. Germline V gene data show CDR1 as SGHRS and CDR2 as YFSETQ. The CDR3: CASSLVGAASYNEQFF. DNA for the CDR3: TGCGCCAGCAGCTTGGTGGGGGCAGCCTCCTACAATGAGCAGTTCTTC.

The chain carries TRBV6-4 and TRBJ2-1, with 13 bases matching TRBD2. Losses at the gene ends were 2 bases for V and 6 bases for J; bases not matched to a gene: 4. The CDR3 length is 16 residues. Germline V gene data show CDR1 as MRHNA and CDR2 as SNTAGT. CDR3 coding DNA: TGTGCCAGCAGTGACCGAAGGACTAGCGGGAGCAATGAGCAGTTCTTC. This sequence encodes CASSDRRTSGSNEQFF.

This clone was counted a single time. The chain uses TRBV7-2 and TRBJ2-7, with D possibly being TRBD1 or TRBD2 (5 bases each). The V gene lost 3 bases and the J gene lost 3 bases, with 12 bases spanning the gap. The germline V gene encodes CDR1 SGHTA and CDR2 FQGNSA. CDR3 size: 14 residues. The CDR3 reads CASSFQLGDYEQYF. DNA of the CDR3: TGTGCCAGCAGCTTCCAGCTGGGGGACTACGAGCAGTACTTC.

This sequence joins TRBV2 and TRBJ1-2, with 9 positions matching TRBD1. The germline V gene has CDR1 SNHLY and CDR2 FYNNEI. The CDR3 extends over 14 amino acids. Germline trimming cut 7 bases from V and 7 bases from J; bases unmatched to any gene: 10. CDR3 DNA: TGTGCCAGCAACCCGGGGGACAGGGCGTCTGGCTACACCTTC. Translation: CASNPGDRASGYTF.

CDR3 amino acids: CASSSPGLAGVGASYNEQFF. As DNA, the CDR3 is TGTGCCAGCAGCTCCCCGGGACTAGCGGGAGTGGGCGCGTCCTACAATGAGCAGTTCTTC. V and J are TRBV14 and TRBJ2-1; TRBD2 matches at 14 bases. CDR3 length equals 20 residues. Looked up from germline, CDR1 is SGHDN and CDR2 is FVKESK. V dropped 5 bases and J dropped 1; count of bases not matched to a gene: 13.

The chain has TRBV6-6 and TRBJ1-5; 8 bases match TRBD1. Germline-derived CDR1 and CDR2 are MNHNY and SVGAGI (reference sequence). After removal of 2 bases from V and 5 bases from J, the junction contained 8 bases not matched to a gene. The CDR3 has 16 residues. The CDR3, as DNA: TGTGCCAGCAGTTACAAACCGGACAGGGAGGATCAGCCCCAGCATTTT. Translated: CASSYKPDREDQPQHF.

The chain recombines TRBV19 with TRBJ1-5, with D perhaps matching TRBD1 (6 bases). Germline values: CDR1 LNHDA, CDR2 SQIVND (reference sequence). The V end was cut by 6 bases, the J end by 2 bases, with 14 bases between. The CDR3 has 15 amino acids. Here the CDR3 reads CASSPTPGGNQPQHF. In nucleotides, the CDR3 is TGTGCCAGTAGCCCGACCCCAGGGGGCAATCAGCCCCAGCATTTT. Variable domain in full (rest from reference TRBV19 and TRBJ1-5): DGGITQSPKYLFRKEGQNVTLSCEQNLNHDAMYWYRQDPGQGLRLIYYSQIVNDFQKGDIAEGYSVSREKKESFPLTVTSAQKNPTAFYLCASSPTPGGNQPQHFGDGTRLSIL.

The rearrangement uses TRBV2 and TRBJ2-7; D not resolved. V was trimmed by 4 bases and J by 2 bases, leaving 12 bases between them. CDR3 length: 14 residues. CDR1 is SNHLY, CDR2 FYNNEI, per germline. The CDR3 is CASSGPGGAYEQYF. Here the CDR3 DNA reads TGTGCCAGCAGTGGCCCCGGCGGCGCCTACGAGCAGTACTTC.

The J gene is TRBJ1-1, the V gene TRBV5-1; 9 positions agree with TRBD1. The germline V gene has CDR1 SGHRS and CDR2 YFSETQ. V shed 7 bases and J 5 bases; nucleotides not matched to a gene: 6. This CDR3 has 13 amino acids. CDR3: CASAWTGETEAFF. DNA of the CDR3: TGCGCCAGCGCTTGGACAGGGGAGACTGAAGCTTTCTTT.

This clone showed up just once. V is TRBV5-4 and J is TRBJ2-1, with 8 nucleotides matching TRBD1. The germline gives CDR1 SGHNT, CDR2 YYREEE (reference sequence). This CDR3 region has 15 residues. V trimming: 0 bases; J trimming: 5 bases; junction bases outside the gene matches: 4. This chain's CDR3 is CASSLGQGAHNEQFF. The CDR3 DNA reads as TGTGCCAGCAGCTTGGGCCAGGGGGCCCACAATGAGCAGTTCTTC.

The V and J genes are TRBV11-2 and TRBJ2-1; 10 nucleotides line up with TRBD2. Losses at the gene ends were 2 bases for V and 2 bases for J; bases not matched to a gene: 6. In germline, CDR1 is SGHAT, CDR2 FQNNGV. The CDR3 contains 17 residues. The CDR3, as DNA: TGTGCCAGCAGCTTATTTAAGGGACTAGCGCCCTACAATGAGCAGTTCTTC. Protein: CASSLFKGLAPYNEQFF. Using reference TRBV11-2 and TRBJ2-1 for the parts outside the CDR3, the full variable domain is EAGVAQSPRYKIIEKRQSVAFWCNPISGHATLYWYQQILGQGPKLLIQFQNNGVVDDSQLPKDRFSAERLKGVDSTLKIQPAKLEDSAVYLCASSLFKGLAPYNEQFFGPGTRLTVL.

The rearrangement joins TRBV28 to TRBJ1-5, with 7 bases that match TRBD1. This CDR3 spans 15 amino acids. CDR1 MDHEN and CDR2 SYDVKM come from the germline V gene. The V gene end was trimmed by 2 bases and the J gene end by 7 bases; junction bases not matched to a gene: 8. The CDR3 here is CASSLRAGGRQPQHF. DNA for the CDR3: TGTGCCAGCAGTTTAAGGGCAGGGGGACGCCAGCCCCAGCATTTT.

V and J are TRBV5-6 and TRBJ2-7; no reliable D call. V was trimmed by 0 bases and J by 2 bases, leaving 6 bases between them. CDR3 size: 13 residues. Germline V gene data show CDR1 as SGHDT and CDR2 as YYEEEE. CDR3 amino acids: CASSLAGTYEQYF. CDR3 nucleotide sequence: TGTGCCAGCAGCTTGGCAGGTACCTACGAGCAGTACTTC. Together with reference TRBV5-6 and TRBJ2-7, the CDR3 gives the full variable domain: DAGVTQSPTHLIKTRGQQVTLRCSPKSGHDTVSWYQQALGQGPQFIFQYYEEEERQRGNFPDRFSGHQFPNYSSELNVNALLLGDSALYLCASSLAGTYEQYFGPGTRLTVT.

The J gene is TRBJ2-7, the V gene TRBV18; maybe TRBD2 (5 bases). This CDR3 comprises 15 residues. Looked up from germline, CDR1 is KGHSH and CDR2 is LQKENI. V lost 5 bases, J lost 0 bases, and 14 bases lay in between. The CDR3 DNA is TGTGCCAGCTCAGGCGCGGGCCGAAGCTCCTACGAGCAGTACTTC. Translating gives CASSGAGRSSYEQYF.

This chain joins TRBV5-1 and TRBJ2-3; weak D call: TRBD1 (5 bases). Trimming stripped 0 bases from V and 3 bases from J, with 17 bases between. The CDR3 covers 17 residues. The germline V gene encodes CDR1 SGHRS and CDR2 YFSETQ. The CDR3 reads CASSLAQGGRATDTQYF. The CDR3 coding sequence is TGCGCCAGCAGCTTGGCCCAGGGTGGTAGAGCGACAGATACGCAGTATTTT.

In its sample, this clone was seen once. V usage is TRBV28 and J usage is TRBJ1-1; D unclear. Trimming removed 5 bases from V and 8 bases from J, with 15 bases in between. This CDR3 comprises 13 residues. Looked up from germline, CDR1 is MDHEN and CDR2 is SYDVKM. The CDR3 nucleotides read TGTGCCAGCAGTCGAGGAGGTCCCTTAGAAGCTTTCTTT. Translating it yields CASSRGGPLEAFF.

The chain carries TRBV5-1 and TRBJ1-1, with D unclear. Germline V CDR1 and CDR2: SGHRS, YFSETQ. V was pared by 4 bases and J by 1 base, with 11 bases between. CDR3 length: 14 residues. CDR3 sequence (DNA): TGCGCCAGCAGCAACGTCCCAGCGAACACTGAAGCTTTCTTT. Amino acid sequence: CASSNVPANTEAFF.

This clone appeared once. The chain is built from TRBV2 and TRBJ1-2, with TRBD1 identical over 10 bases. The V segment lost 2 bases and the J segment 2 bases; nucleotides outside the gene matches: 5. The CDR3 consists of 16 residues. Germline-derived CDR1 and CDR2 are SNHLY and FYNNEI. The DNA of the CDR3 is TGTGCCAGCAGTGAATACCGACAGGGGGCAAACTATGGCTACACCTTC. It yields the protein CASSEYRQGANYGYTF.

The CDR3 DNA reads TGTGCCAGCAGCGTTGGGGCCTACAATGAGCAGTTCTTC. Translated: CASSVGAYNEQFF. The rearrangement uses TRBV7-8 and TRBJ2-1; D is ambiguous. V was clipped by 5 bases and J by 2 bases, with 7 bases between them. This CDR3 region has 13 residues. Germline lookup yields CDR1 SGHVS and CDR2 FQNEAQ. The entire variable domain, with the rest obtained from reference TRBV7-8 and TRBJ2-1, is as follows: GAGVSQSPRYKVAKRGQDVALRCDPISGHVSLFWYQQALGQGPEFLTYFQNEAQLDKSGLPSDRFFAERPEGSVSTLKIQRTQQEDSAVYLCASSVGAYNEQFFGPGTRLTVL.

This clone has just a few counts. The chain links TRBV7-8 to TRBJ1-4; D not resolved. The CDR3 runs 16 residues. The V gene lost 1 base and the J gene lost 4 bases, with 13 bases spanning the gap. Looked up from germline, CDR1 is SGHVS and CDR2 is FQNEAQ. In DNA, the CDR3 is TGTGCCAGCAGCTTAGGTCCGCCAGGACTTAATGAAAAACTGTTTTTT. This encodes CASSLGPPGLNEKLFF.

The chain has TRBV20-1 and TRBJ2-1; D remains ambiguous. The length of the CDR3 is 10 residues. Germline-derived CDR1 and CDR2 are DFQATT and SNEGSKA (reference sequence). The V end was cut by 8 bases, the J end by 4 bases, with 6 bases between. This chain's CDR3 is CSYSYNEQFF. The CDR3 bases are TGCAGTTACTCATACAATGAGCAGTTCTTC.

The chain employs TRBV28 and TRBJ1-3; D is unresolved. The CDR3 has 16 amino acids. Trimming took 7 bases from V and 0 from J, leaving 16 bases between them. From germline, CDR1 is MDHEN and CDR2 SYDVKM. CDR3 residues: CASTEGRRHSGNTIYF. CDR3 sequence (DNA): TGTGCCAGCACGGAAGGCCGGCGCCACTCTGGAAACACCATATATTTT.

The V call is TRBV5-1, the J call TRBJ2-3; 9 nucleotides match TRBD2. After removal of 0 bases from V and 4 bases from J, the junction contained 3 bases not matched to a gene. CDR1 SGHRS and CDR2 YFSETQ come from the germline V gene. This CDR3 has 15 residues. CDR3 amino acids: CASSLEPSGADTQYF. The CDR3 bases are TGCGCCAGCAGCTTGGAACCTAGCGGGGCAGATACGCAGTATTTT.

The chain links TRBV5-4 to TRBJ2-7, with D tentatively TRBD2 (6 bases). CDR1 is SGHNT, CDR2 YYREEE, per germline (reference sequence). The CDR3 runs to 14 residues. Deletions cut 0 bases from V and 6 bases from J, with 13 bases between. The CDR3 DNA follows: TGTGCCAGCAGCTTGGCGGGAGTAGGTCGCGAGCAGTACTTC. This sequence encodes CASSLAGVGREQYF.

The V call is TRBV19, the J call TRBJ2-7, with D perhaps given as TRBD1 or TRBD2 (5 bases each). V lost 4 bases to trimming and J lost 6 bases, with 13 bases between them. This CDR3 has 13 residues. Germline values: CDR1 LNHDA, CDR2 SQIVND (reference sequence). The CDR3: CASSTRDRSEQYF. Written as DNA, the CDR3 is TGTGCCAGTAGTACCCGGGACCGGTCCGAGCAGTACTTC.

The chain joins TRBV5-1 to TRBJ2-7; 9 nucleotides align to TRBD2. With 4 bases clipped from V and 3 bases from J, the junction kept 14 bases outside the gene matches. This CDR3 has 17 amino acids. Per the germline V gene, CDR1 is SGHRS and CDR2 is YFSETQ. The CDR3: CASSVAVAGVTIYEQYF. The CDR3 DNA reads as TGCGCCAGCAGCGTCGCCGTAGCGGGGGTAACCATCTACGAGCAGTACTTC. Together with reference TRBV5-1 and TRBJ2-7, the CDR3 gives the full variable domain: KAGVTQTPRYLIKTRGQQVTLSCSPISGHRSVSWYQQTPGQGLQFLFEYFSETQRNKGNFPGRFSGRQFSNSRSEMNVSTLELGDSALYLCASSVAVAGVTIYEQYFGPGTRLTVT.

The genes are TRBV18 and TRBJ2-2; maybe TRBD2 (5 bases). Germline V gives CDR1 KGHSH, CDR2 LQKENI. Trimming took off 5 bases at V and 0 bases at J, with 16 bases between the two ends. The CDR3 runs 17 residues. CDR3 DNA sequence: TGTGCCAGCTCAAAATATGGACTCCGCGCGAACACCGGGGAGCTGTTTTTT. Translation gives CASSKYGLRANTGELFF.

A few counts support this clone. The chain's CDR3 is CASSNGQPYEQYF. CDR3 nucleotides: TGTGCCAGCAGCAACGGACAGCCATACGAGCAGTACTTC. The chain is built from TRBV21-1 and TRBJ2-7; the table's D call TRBD1 went unverified against the DNA. TRBV21-1 counts as a pseudogene. The length of the CDR3 is 13 residues.